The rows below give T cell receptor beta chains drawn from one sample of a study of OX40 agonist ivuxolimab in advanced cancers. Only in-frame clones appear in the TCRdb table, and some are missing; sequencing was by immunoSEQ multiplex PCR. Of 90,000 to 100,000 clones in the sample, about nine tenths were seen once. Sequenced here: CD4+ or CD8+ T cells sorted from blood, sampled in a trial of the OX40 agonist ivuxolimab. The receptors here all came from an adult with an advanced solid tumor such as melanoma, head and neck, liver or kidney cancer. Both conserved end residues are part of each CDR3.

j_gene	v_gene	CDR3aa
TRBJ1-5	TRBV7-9	CASSLAADRNNQPQHF
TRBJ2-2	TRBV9	CASSADAGSWVAGELFF
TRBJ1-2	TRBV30	CAYTRQGLYGYTF
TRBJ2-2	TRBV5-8	CARSAWTEGTGELFF
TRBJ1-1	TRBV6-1	CASSVGGTGTEAFF
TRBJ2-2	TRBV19	CASTSRGADTGELFF
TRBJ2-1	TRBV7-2	CASSSSGSRLSDEQFF
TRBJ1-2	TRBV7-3	CASRRAGANYGYTF
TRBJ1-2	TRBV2	CASKPFGGGYTF
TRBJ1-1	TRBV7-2	CASTHAREAFF
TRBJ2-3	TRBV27	CASSGSRPRDRRDTQYF
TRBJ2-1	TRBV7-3	CASSLKPGLAGGSNEQFF
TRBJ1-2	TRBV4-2	CASSPLGQGNYGYTF
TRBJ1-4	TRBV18	CASSPSDRGRWLFF
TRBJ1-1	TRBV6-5	CASSLGTVNTEAFF
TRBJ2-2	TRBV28	CASSMTNLNTGELFF
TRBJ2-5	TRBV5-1	CASSPGAGREETQYF
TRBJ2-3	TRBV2	CASQTSGKTDTQYF
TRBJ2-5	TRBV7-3	CASSRSAGETQYF
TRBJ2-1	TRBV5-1	CASSRSGADEQFF